Listed here is a single T cell receptor (beta chain). The antigen is undetermined. The V gene lost 2 bases and the J gene lost 5 bases, with 9 bases spanning the gap. The CDR3 spans 13 residues. The data derive from a study of tumor-infiltrating lymphocytes in primary liver carcinoma. Whole-study context: Spanning 4.2 to 10 cm, the tumors were T1-T3 N0M0. Per sample, productive TCRbeta reads numbered roughly 3.65 to 7.13 million, similar across tissue types. Whole-study results and caveats: Blood had a significantly lower top-250-clone fraction than tumors did (p = 0.039).

The input was around 530 ng total RNA; TCR beta cDNA was made from it with a constant-region primer. Three nested multiplex PCR rounds of slightly modified ARM-PCR generated TCR beta libraries. The study ran its first two PCR rounds for around 10 cycles each, using TRBV1-TRBV30 forward primers and a C-beta reverse primer. TCRdb re-called the multiplex PCR reads with MiXCR, one entry per CDR3 protein. Here the sample spans 310,000 or so distinct CDR3 sequences, approximately 54% being singletons. Out of unsorted whole blood came the blood RNA, and germline DNA was extracted as well. The sequence was collected from a woman younger than 45 with primary liver carcinoma and hepatitis B virus infection. Sequenced: peripheral blood. This chain joins TRBV12-3 or TRBV12-4 and TRBJ2-5, with no clear D. Written as DNA, the CDR3 is TGTGCCAGCAGTTTAAGGGTACACGAGACCCAGTACTTC. It specifies CASSLRVHETQYF.